The 18 T cell receptor beta chains reported below all come from one sample, sequenced in a study of technical replicates of blood from a handful of donors. The data were produced by immunoSEQ multiplex PCR, yet TCRdb's version contains in-frame clones alone and is incomplete. The sample shows about 67,000 clones, 95% to 97% of them seen only once. Input material: T cells isolated from PBMCs. The origin of the receptors is a human donor in good health.

V is TRBV9 and J is TRBJ2-2, with D unclear. This CDR3 spans 11 amino acids. The V gene's germline CDR1 is SGDLS and CDR2 YYNGEE. V dropped 3 bases and J dropped 7 bases, with 4 bases sitting between them. The CDR3 reads CASSGGGELFF. The DNA of the CDR3 is TGTGCCAGCAGCGGAGGCGGGGAGCTGTTTTTT.

The chain recombines TRBV19 with TRBJ1-1, with 9 bases fitting TRBD1. Germline V gene lookup returns CDR1 LNHDA and CDR2 SQIVND (reference sequence). CDR3 length: 15 amino acids. V was clipped by 6 bases and J by 1 base; unmatched bases: 6. CDR3 loop: CASRQQGAQNTEAFF. The CDR3 coding sequence is TGTGCCAGTAGGCAACAGGGGGCGCAGAACACTGAAGCTTTCTTT.

In DNA, the CDR3 is TGCAGCGGGACAGGGTTCACTGGAAACACCATATATTTT. It is translated as CSGTGFTGNTIYF. V gene TRBV29-1 combines with J gene TRBJ1-3, with 8 bases identical to TRBD1. Germline V gene data show CDR1 as SQVTM and CDR2 as ANQGSEA. The CDR3 is made up of 13 amino acids. Germline trimming cut 7 bases from V and 2 bases from J; bases unmatched to any gene: 4.

The genes are TRBV28 and TRBJ2-3; TRBD2 agrees at 7 bases. The CDR3 length is 17 residues. The V gene end was trimmed by 3 bases and the J gene end by 5 bases; junction bases not matched to a gene: 14. Germline CDR1 and CDR2: MDHEN and SYDVKM. CDR3 nucleotide sequence: TGTGCCAGCAGTTTCTACCAAACGGGAGGAGAGGGAGATACGCAGTATTTT. This sequence encodes CASSFYQTGGEGDTQYF.

V is TRBV6-5 and J is TRBJ1-2; D is possibly TRBD1 (5 bases). This CDR3 comprises 12 residues. Per germline, CDR1 MNHEY and CDR2 SVGAGI. V lost 4 bases and J 7 bases, leaving 10 bases between the germline ends. Here the CDR3 reads CASSLDKIGYTF. CDR3 DNA sequence: TGTGCCAGCAGTTTGGACAAGATTGGCTACACCTTC.

This clone was observed a few times. The chain is built from TRBV9 and TRBJ1-1; no definite D call. Germline V lookup: CDR1 SGDLS, CDR2 YYNGEE. V was clipped by 3 bases and J by 5 bases, with 14 bases between them. CDR3 size: 14 residues. The CDR3 coding sequence is TGTGCCAGCAGCGCAGGCCCGTATAATACTGAAGCTTTCTTT. This encodes CASSAGPYNTEAFF.

This clone was seen only once. CDR3 coding DNA: TGTGCCAGCAGCCCCAATTCCTTAGGGAGCAATGAGCAGTTCTTC. It yields the protein CASSPNSLGSNEQFF. The rearrangement links TRBV16 to TRBJ2-1; weak D call: TRBD2 (5 bases). CDR1 is KGHSY and CDR2 is FQNENV in the germline V gene. The V end was cut by 4 bases, the J end by 6 bases, with 16 bases between. This CDR3 contains 15 residues.

The J gene is TRBJ2-3, the V gene TRBV13; 7 positions agree with TRBD2. The CDR3 runs 15 residues. Germline CDR1 PRHDT, CDR2 FYEKMQ (reference sequence). V dropped 0 bases and J dropped 3; count of bases not matched to a gene: 3. CDR3 nucleotides: TGTGCCAGCAGCTTAGGAGCGGGGCGTACAGATACGCAGTATTTT. The encoded protein is CASSLGAGRTDTQYF.

This chain uses TRBV7-2 with TRBJ2-3, with D unresolved. Trimming removed 2 bases at V and 2 bases at J, with 8 bases between. The CDR3 contains 14 residues. Germline V gene lookup returns CDR1 SGHTA and CDR2 FQGNSA. DNA for the CDR3: TGTGCCAGCAGCTTACAGGCGCCCACAGATACGCAGTATTTT. Protein product: CASSLQAPTDTQYF. Using reference TRBV7-2 and TRBJ2-3 for the parts outside the CDR3, the full variable domain is GAGVSQSPSNKVTEKGKDVELRCDPISGHTALYWYRQSLGQGLEFLIYFQGNSAPDKSGLPSDRFSAERTGGSVSTLTIQRTQQEDSAVYLCASSLQAPTDTQYFGPGTRLTVL.

This CDR3 is CASSQRPGGLSGDTQYF. CDR3 sequence (DNA): TGTGCCAGCAGCCAACGCCCGGGGGGCCTCTCGGGAGATACGCAGTATTTT. The J gene is TRBJ2-3, the V gene TRBV4-2; possibly TRBD2 for D (7 bases). V was cut by 2 bases and J by 5 bases, with 20 bases left in between. Germline V CDR1 and CDR2: LGHNA, YNFKEQ. There are 17 residues in the CDR3.

The chain carries TRBV5-8 and TRBJ1-2; TRBD1 matches at 10 bases. This CDR3 is 16 amino acids long. The trim removed 6 bases at V and 4 bases at J, leaving 12 bases unmatched. CDR1 is SGHTS, CDR2 YDEGEE, per germline. The CDR3 here is CASKPTGGVHGYGYTF. DNA of the CDR3: TGTGCCAGCAAACCGACAGGGGGCGTCCATGGCTATGGCTACACCTTC.

The chain recombines TRBV4-2 with TRBJ2-2; TRBD2 matches at 12 bases. Germline CDR1 is LGHNA and CDR2 is YNFKEQ. V lost 2 bases to trimming and J lost 1 base; unmatched junction nucleotides: 5. The CDR3 contains 18 residues. CDR3 sequence reads: CASSQLTSGRLNTGELFF. CDR3 bases: TGTGCCAGCAGCCAACTAACTAGCGGGAGGCTGAACACCGGGGAGCTGTTTTTT.

The J gene is TRBJ1-1, the V gene TRBV6-1; perhaps TRBD1 as D (6 bases). Trimming cost V 2 bases and J 5 bases, with 9 bases left between them. The CDR3 totals 13 residues. The germline CDR1 and CDR2 sequences are MNHNS and SASEGT. The CDR3 DNA reads TGTGCCAGCAGTGAAACAGGGTCAACTGAAGCTTTCTTT. It encodes CASSETGSTEAFF.

The chain joins TRBV5-1 to TRBJ2-1, with 10 bases fitting TRBD2. V was clipped by 4 bases and J by 3 bases; unmatched bases: 7. Germline CDR1 SGHRS, CDR2 YFSETQ. The CDR3 is made up of 16 amino acids. The CDR3 DNA reads as TGCGCCAGCAGCGATAGAACTAGCGGGAACTACAATGAGCAGTTCTTC. It encodes CASSDRTSGNYNEQFF.

The CDR3 region has the DNA TGTGCCAGCTCACCCGGAAACTGGGAGAACGGGGAGCTGTTTTTT. Residues: CASSPGNWENGELFF. The J gene is TRBJ2-2, the V gene TRBV18; D is possibly TRBD2 (5 bases). Per germline, CDR1 KGHSH and CDR2 LQKENI. Trimming took 3 bases from V and 7 from J, leaving 15 bases between them. This CDR3 is built from 15 residues.

The chain couples TRBV2 to TRBJ2-5; 9 bases agree with TRBD2. This CDR3 spans 15 amino acids. V shed 8 bases, J shed 4 bases, and the junction held 11 bases outside the gene matches. Germline V gives CDR1 SNHLY, CDR2 FYNNEI. The DNA of the CDR3 is TGTGCCAGCGGCTCCGGGACAGCGGGGGGAGAGACCCAGTACTTC. Its protein product is CASGSGTAGGETQYF. Based on the CDR3 plus reference TRBV2 and TRBJ2-5, the full variable domain is EPEVTQTPSHQVTQMGQEVILRCVPISNHLYFYWYRQILGQKVEFLVSFYNNEISEKSEIFDDQFSVERPDGSNFTLKIRSTKLEDSAMYFCASGSGTAGGETQYFGPGTRLLVL.

This sequence joins TRBV4-2 and TRBJ2-3, with 8 nucleotides matching TRBD2. CDR1 LGHNA and CDR2 YNFKEQ come from the germline V gene. This CDR3 spans 16 amino acids. The junction had 8 bases not matched to a gene; V was cut back by 5 bases and J by 1 base. The CDR3 nucleotides are TGTGCCAGCAGCGCTCGACTAGCGATTCGCACAGATACGCAGTATTTT. This encodes CASSARLAIRTDTQYF.

The chain links TRBV11-2 to TRBJ2-7, with 8 positions matching TRBD2. CDR1 and CDR2 (germline): SGHAT, FQNNGV. The CDR3 totals 15 residues. Germline trimming cut 5 bases from V and 5 bases from J; bases unmatched to any gene: 11. The CDR3 loop is CASSLRAGVKNEQYF. CDR3 sequence (DNA): TGTGCCAGCAGCCTAAGAGCGGGAGTGAAGAACGAGCAGTACTTC. The complete variable domain, with remaining parts taken from reference TRBV11-2 and TRBJ2-7, reads EAGVAQSPRYKIIEKRQSVAFWCNPISGHATLYWYQQILGQGPKLLIQFQNNGVVDDSQLPKDRFSAERLKGVDSTLKIQPAKLEDSAVYLCASSLRAGVKNEQYFGPGTRLTVT.